Presented here are 20 T cell receptor beta chains from one specimen sequenced in a study of shared clonotypes between healthy human individuals. The naive CD8 population came from CD45RO-negative cells selected for CCR7, without terminally differentiated effector memory CD45RA+ cells. TCRdb's copy holds only in-frame clones and misses some; the assay was immunoSEQ multiplex PCR. The sample has about 2.2 million clones, around 93% seen once; the top ten hold approximately 1.6%. What was sequenced was naive CD8+ T cells from PBMCs. These receptors originate from a man between 18 and 35 years old in good health. Some clones in this sample may be carry-over from other donors' samples.

The gene calls are TRBV6-1 and TRBJ2-1; 9 bases are shared with TRBD1. The trim removed 7 bases at V and 0 bases at J, leaving 7 bases unmatched. Germline assignment: CDR1 MNHNS and CDR2 SASEGT. CDR3 length equals 16 residues. The CDR3 protein is CASIKAGQGSYNEQFF. The CDR3 coding sequence is TGTGCCAGCATTAAAGCGGGACAGGGCTCCTACAATGAGCAGTTCTTC.

This chain joins TRBV5-8 and TRBJ2-4; either TRBD1 or TRBD2 may supply D (6 bases each). V was cut by 4 bases and J by 8 bases, with 19 bases left in between. CDR3 size: 15 residues. Germline V gene sequence: CDR1 SGHTS, CDR2 YDEGEE. In DNA, the CDR3 is TGTGCCAGCAGCCTGGGTCATGGGGGGCTGGACATTCAGTACTTC. Its translation: CASSLGHGGLDIQYF.

The chain combines TRBV10-3 with TRBJ1-5, with 8 bases fitting TRBD1. The ends lost 3 bases at V and 6 bases at J; junction bases unmatched: 7. Germline lookup yields CDR1 ENHRY and CDR2 SYGVKD. The CDR3 runs 15 residues. Here the CDR3 reads CAISEKDREGQPQHF. The CDR3 DNA reads as TGTGCCATCAGTGAAAAGGACAGGGAAGGTCAGCCCCAGCATTTT.

The chain has TRBV6-1 and TRBJ2-7; no definite D call. V was trimmed by 6 bases and J by 1 base, leaving 13 bases between them. CDR1 is MNHNS, CDR2 SASEGT, per germline. CDR3 length: 14 amino acids. The CDR3 loop reads CASSNSGGSYEQYF. CDR3 sequence (DNA): TGTGCCAGCAGCAACTCCGGCGGTTCCTACGAGCAGTACTTC.

This chain uses TRBV2 with TRBJ2-7; maybe TRBD1 (5 bases). Looked up from germline, CDR1 is SNHLY and CDR2 is FYNNEI. CDR3 length: 13 amino acids. V gave up 8 bases and J gave up 5 bases, with 16 bases separating them. The CDR3: CASGARWVDEQYF. The CDR3 region has the DNA TGTGCCAGCGGGGCCAGGTGGGTGGACGAGCAGTACTTC.

The chain employs TRBV5-1 and TRBJ2-7, with a weak D call TRBD2 (5 bases). Trimming cost V 0 bases and J 5 bases, with 18 bases left between them. Per the germline V gene, CDR1 is SGHRS and CDR2 is YFSETQ. CDR3 length: 16 residues. This CDR3 is CASSLGRAGGGHEQYF. CDR3 coding DNA: TGCGCCAGCAGCTTGGGTCGGGCGGGCGGCGGGCACGAGCAGTACTTC. The full variable domain, in which reference TRBV5-1 and TRBJ2-7 provide the parts outside the CDR3, is KAGVTQTPRYLIKTRGQQVTLSCSPISGHRSVSWYQQTPGQGLQFLFEYFSETQRNKGNFPGRFSGRQFSNSRSEMNVSTLELGDSALYLCASSLGRAGGGHEQYFGPGTRLTVT.

The chain couples TRBV28 to TRBJ1-4; 9 positions agree with TRBD1. Trimming cost V 5 bases and J 7 bases; bases outside gene matches: 8. CDR3 length: 15 amino acids. Germline-derived CDR1 and CDR2 are MDHEN and SYDVKM. CDR3 bases: TGTGCCAGCAGTGGGCGGGGGACAGGGTCTGAAAAACTGTTTTTT. Its protein is CASSGRGTGSEKLFF.

CDR3 loop: CASSLFGTGGTDTQYF. CDR3 sequence (DNA): TGTGCCAGCAGTTTATTTGGGACAGGGGGCACAGATACGCAGTATTTT. The chain has TRBV27 and TRBJ2-3; 10 bases fit TRBD1. The CDR3 runs 16 residues. Germline CDR1 reads MNHEY; CDR2 reads SMNVEV (reference sequence). The trim removed 1 base at V and 1 base at J, leaving 2 bases unmatched.

This chain links TRBV9 with TRBJ1-4, with D possibly matching TRBD1 (6 bases). The V gene lost 0 bases and the J gene lost 5 bases, with 17 bases spanning the gap. The germline gives CDR1 SGDLS, CDR2 YYNGEE. This CDR3 comprises 17 residues. CDR3 residues: CASSVGELGAMNEKLFF. The CDR3 DNA reads TGTGCCAGCAGCGTAGGAGAGTTGGGGGCGATGAATGAAAAACTGTTTTTT.

The J gene is TRBJ2-7, the V gene TRBV27; a weak D match, TRBD1 (7 bases). Deletions cut 2 bases from V and 3 bases from J, with 14 bases between. From germline, CDR1 is MNHEY and CDR2 SMNVEV (reference sequence). The CDR3 totals 15 residues. CDR3 nucleotides: TGTGCCAGCAGTTTAGGGGCAGGGGGGATCTACGAGCAGTACTTC. Amino acid sequence: CASSLGAGGIYEQYF.

This clone occurred a few times. V gene TRBV7-9 combines with J gene TRBJ1-1; D gene uncertain. V dropped 5 bases and J dropped 0 bases, with 10 bases sitting between them. From germline, CDR1 is SEHNR and CDR2 FQNEAQ (reference sequence). CDR3 length: 14 residues. The CDR3 bases are TGTGCCAGCAGCCCACAGAGAATGAACACTGAAGCTTTCTTT. This translates into CASSPQRMNTEAFF.

The rearrangement joins TRBV4-3 to TRBJ1-6, with 7 bases identical to TRBD1. Looked up from germline, CDR1 is LGHNA and CDR2 is YSLEER. The CDR3 has 15 residues. The V segment lost 2 bases and the J segment 17 bases; nucleotides outside the gene matches: 15. CDR3 amino acids: CASSQFPGQFSDVHF. CDR3 in DNA: TGCGCCAGCAGCCAATTCCCGGGACAGTTCAGCGACGTCCACTTT.

This rearrangement joins TRBV4-2 to TRBJ1-2, with D possibly being TRBD1 (6 bases). V lost 3 bases, J lost 6 bases, and 23 bases lay in between. This CDR3 has 17 amino acids. Germline V gene lookup returns CDR1 LGHNA and CDR2 YNFKEQ. DNA for the CDR3: TGTGCCAGCAGCCAGGGGGCGCGCCCGCTGGGGGAGGATGGCTACACCTTC. Translating gives CASSQGARPLGEDGYTF.

CDR3 nucleotide sequence: TGTGCCAGCAGCATCGAATCTAACAGGGGACCCGGGGAGCTGTTTTTT. Its translation: CASSIESNRGPGELFF. The chain links TRBV5-8 to TRBJ2-2; TRBD1 matches at 7 bases. CDR1 is SGHTS, CDR2 YDEGEE, per germline. After removal of 4 bases from V and 6 bases from J, the junction contained 12 bases not matched to a gene. This CDR3 is built from 16 residues.

V usage is TRBV14 and J usage is TRBJ2-5, with D possibly matching TRBD2 (6 bases). Germline CDR1 is SGHDN and CDR2 is FVKESK. Trimming removed 0 bases from V and 4 bases from J, with 15 bases in between. The CDR3 is 16 residues long. The CDR3 is CASSQDEGGAGETQYF. The CDR3 DNA reads as TGTGCCAGCAGCCAAGACGAAGGCGGGGCCGGAGAGACCCAGTACTTC.

The chain recombines TRBV27 with TRBJ2-5, with TRBD2 matching 8 bases. J was trimmed by 9 bases and V by 9 bases; bases with no gene match: 15. The CDR3 has 14 residues. Germline V lookup: CDR1 MNHEY, CDR2 SMNVEV (reference sequence). CDR3 nucleotide sequence: TGTGCCAGTAGAGGCGGGGGGCCACTCAGGGCCCAGTACTTC. Translation gives CASRGGGPLRAQYF.

J is TRBJ2-5 and V is TRBV9; 7 bases map to TRBD2. Germline V CDR1 and CDR2: SGDLS, YYNGEE. This CDR3 region has 15 residues. V was pared by 0 bases and J by 2 bases, with 4 bases of the junction left unmatched. The CDR3 coding sequence is TGTGCCAGCAGCGTAGCCTACGGGGGGCAAGAGACCCAGTACTTC. Translated: CASSVAYGGQETQYF.

The V and J genes are TRBV7-9 and TRBJ1-2, with 8 bases lining up with TRBD1. The germline CDR1 and CDR2 sequences are SEHNR and FQNEAQ (reference sequence). The CDR3 sequence is 15 residues long. Germline trimming cut 5 bases from V and 7 bases from J; bases unmatched to any gene: 12. The CDR3: CASSPWDRSPFGYTF. The CDR3 DNA reads as TGTGCCAGCAGCCCTTGGGACAGGAGCCCCTTTGGCTACACCTTC.

The rearrangement uses TRBV6-5 and TRBJ2-7, with 9 bases identical to TRBD1. The CDR3 covers 15 residues. V gave up 3 bases and J gave up 2 bases; unmatched junction bases: 5. Per germline, CDR1 MNHEY and CDR2 SVGAGI. The CDR3 loop is CASSYSRQGAYEQYF. CDR3 nucleotides: TGTGCCAGCAGTTATTCCCGACAGGGGGCCTACGAGCAGTACTTC.

The chain couples TRBV5-6 to TRBJ2-1; 11 positions match TRBD2. V lost 5 bases to trimming and J lost 4 bases; unmatched junction nucleotides: 5. The CDR3 has 15 residues. Germline V gene sequence: CDR1 SGHDT, CDR2 YYEEEE. The CDR3 sequence: CASSTSGSLYNEQFF. CDR3 DNA sequence: TGTGCCAGCAGTACTAGCGGGAGCTTATACAATGAGCAGTTCTTC.